The clone carrying this TCR beta chain appeared a single time. Germline CDR1 reads SGHAT; CDR2 reads FQDESV (reference sequence). CDR3 length: 16 residues. V lost 4 bases and J 2 bases, leaving 17 bases between the germline ends. No cell sorting was done before RNA was extracted from the tissue. Distant lung tissue was collected more than 3 cm away from the tumor edge. The data derive from a study of tumor and adjacent non-tumor tissue in lung cancer. At the level of the study: Patients were aged roughly 30 to 76, approximately 11 men and about 5 women, stage I to III. Each sample yielded approximately 4 million productive TCRbeta reads on average.

The library came from three nested PCR rounds adapted from ARM-PCR protocols. TCRdb reprocessed the multiplex PCR reads with MiXCR, giving one entry per CDR3 protein. The sample lists roughly 43,000 distinct CDR3 sequences; more than 50% were seen once. Input material: distant non-tumor lung tissue. The clonotype comes from a middle-aged man with non-small cell lung cancer. The genes are TRBV11-1 and TRBJ2-5, with TRBD2 as a possible D gene (5 bases). The CDR3, as DNA: TGTGCCAGCAGCTCCTGGACTTGTGGGATACAAGAGACCCAGTACTTC. As protein: CASSSWTCGIQETQYF.